This is a list of T cell receptor beta chains from one sample in a study of shared clonotypes between healthy human individuals. Generated by immunoSEQ multiplex PCR, the TCRdb table keeps only in-frame clones and is missing some. The data show over a million clones, over 95% seen once. Sequenced sample: naive CD4+ T cells sorted from blood. These receptors were collected from a man aged 25 to 40 in good health. Each CDR3 is given with its conserved first and last residue. The D gene is left open where the match is weak. Not every row has a clone size; where given, it reads once, few, many or a size class.

j_gene: TRBJ2-7; v_gene: TRBV10-3; abundance: -; d_gene: -; CDR3aa: CAISESTAGYEQYF; CDR3nt: TGTGCCATCAGTGAGTCGACTGCTGGCTACGAGCAGTACTTC
j_gene: TRBJ2-7; v_gene: TRBV18; abundance: -; d_gene: TRBD1; CDR3aa: CASSQDRAEQYF; CDR3nt: TGTGCCAGCTCACAGGACAGGGCCGAGCAGTACTTC
j_gene: TRBJ1-2; v_gene: TRBV25-1; abundance: -; d_gene: -; CDR3aa: CASSPSDSVGYTF; CDR3nt: TGTGCCAGCAGTCCATCCGACTCGGTTGGCTACACCTTC
j_gene: TRBJ1-2; v_gene: TRBV28; abundance: -; d_gene: TRBD1; CDR3aa: CASIYRDRGNYGYTF; CDR3nt: TGTGCCAGCATATACCGGGACAGGGGTAACTATGGCTACACCTTC
j_gene: TRBJ1-5; v_gene: TRBV25-1; abundance: -; d_gene: -; CDR3aa: CASSDPGAVDQPQHF; CDR3nt: TGTGCCAGCAGTGACCCAGGGGCGGTAGATCAGCCCCAGCATTTT
j_gene: TRBJ1-4; v_gene: TRBV30; abundance: -; d_gene: TRBD1; CDR3aa: CAWSPTRTGREKLFF; CDR3nt: TGTGCCTGGAGTCCCACCCGGACAGGGCGGGAAAAACTGTTTTTT
j_gene: TRBJ2-7; v_gene: TRBV5-4; abundance: -; d_gene: -; CDR3aa: CASSLDRRRYEQYF; CDR3nt: TGTGCCAGCAGCTTAGACAGGCGTCGCTACGAGCAGTACTTC
j_gene: TRBJ2-1; v_gene: TRBV7-9; abundance: -; d_gene: TRBD2; CDR3aa: CASSLARLARDYNEQFF; CDR3nt: TGTGCCAGCAGCTTAGCGCGACTAGCGCGGGATTACAATGAGCAGTTCTTC
j_gene: TRBJ2-5; v_gene: TRBV7-2; abundance: -; d_gene: -; CDR3aa: CASSLFRLPQETQYF; CDR3nt: TGTGCCAGCAGCCTCTTCAGGCTTCCGCAAGAGACCCAGTACTTC
j_gene: TRBJ1-1; v_gene: TRBV28; abundance: -; d_gene: -; CDR3aa: CASSLYMIEAFF; CDR3nt: TGTGCCAGCAGTCTTTACATGATTGAAGCTTTCTTT
j_gene: TRBJ2-7; v_gene: TRBV28; abundance: -; d_gene: TRBD2; CDR3aa: CASSFISGINEQYF; CDR3nt: TGTGCCAGCAGTTTCATTAGCGGGATTAACGAGCAGTACTTC
j_gene: TRBJ2-7; v_gene: TRBV18; abundance: -; d_gene: -; CDR3aa: CASSPNTGNSEQYF; CDR3nt: TGTGCCAGCTCACCAAATACAGGGAATAGCGAGCAGTACTTC
j_gene: TRBJ1-1; v_gene: TRBV11-1; abundance: once; d_gene: -; CDR3aa: CASSSLLRPNKDGNTEAFF; CDR3nt: TGTGCCAGCAGCTCCCTTTTGCGTCCGAACAAAGACGGGAACACTGAAGCTTTCTTT
j_gene: TRBJ2-7; v_gene: TRBV6-6; abundance: -; d_gene: TRBD2; CDR3aa: CASSNWGLAGAEQYF; CDR3nt: TGTGCCAGCAGTAACTGGGGACTAGCGGGAGCGGAGCAGTACTTC
j_gene: TRBJ1-4; v_gene: TRBV21-1; abundance: -; d_gene: -; CDR3aa: CASSSWGRREKLFF; CDR3nt: TGTGCCAGCAGCTCTTGGGGGCGTCGTGAAAAACTGTTTTTT
j_gene: TRBJ2-1; v_gene: TRBV9; abundance: -; d_gene: -; CDR3aa: CASSVVWRTDSYNEQFF; CDR3nt: TGTGCCAGCAGCGTAGTTTGGCGTACGGACTCCTACAATGAGCAGTTCTTC
j_gene: TRBJ2-1; v_gene: TRBV11-3; abundance: -; d_gene: -; CDR3aa: CASSLGSEQFF; CDR3nt: TGTGCCAGCAGCTTAGGGAGCGAGCAGTTCTTC
j_gene: TRBJ2-7; v_gene: TRBV10-3; abundance: -; d_gene: -; CDR3aa: CAISESDRRGSYEQYF; CDR3nt: TGTGCCATCAGTGAGTCAGACCGCCGAGGGTCCTACGAGCAGTACTTC
j_gene: TRBJ2-3; v_gene: TRBV5-1; abundance: -; d_gene: TRBD1; CDR3aa: CASVQGAITDTQYF; CDR3nt: TGCGCCAGCGTACAGGGGGCGATCACAGATACGCAGTATTTT
j_gene: TRBJ2-7; v_gene: TRBV27; abundance: -; d_gene: TRBD1; CDR3aa: CASSPRDSNYEQYF; CDR3nt: TGTGCCAGCAGTCCCCGGGACAGCAACTACGAGCAGTACTTC
j_gene: TRBJ2-5; v_gene: TRBV2; abundance: -; d_gene: TRBD1; CDR3aa: CASITDRDGETQYF; CDR3nt: TGTGCCAGCATTACGGACAGGGATGGAGAGACCCAGTACTTC
j_gene: TRBJ2-3; v_gene: TRBV6-5; abundance: -; d_gene: -; CDR3aa: CASSYLRLEEADTQYF; CDR3nt: TGTGCCAGCAGTTATTTACGACTAGAAGAAGCAGATACGCAGTATTTT
j_gene: TRBJ2-7; v_gene: TRBV6-1; abundance: -; d_gene: -; CDR3aa: CASKRQDSYEQYF; CDR3nt: TGTGCCAGCAAAAGACAGGACTCCTACGAGCAGTACTTC
j_gene: TRBJ1-2; v_gene: TRBV2; abundance: -; d_gene: TRBD1; CDR3aa: CASSEARTGYGYTF; CDR3nt: TGTGCCAGCAGTGAAGCAAGGACAGGCTATGGCTACACCTTC
j_gene: TRBJ1-1; v_gene: TRBV11-1; abundance: -; d_gene: TRBD1; CDR3aa: CASSFTGGTEAFF; CDR3nt: TGTGCCAGCAGCTTTACAGGGGGCACTGAAGCTTTCTTT
j_gene: TRBJ2-2; v_gene: TRBV27; abundance: -; d_gene: -; CDR3aa: CASSRQSYTGELFF; CDR3nt: TGTGCCAGCAGTCGTCAAAGTTACACCGGGGAGCTGTTTTTT
j_gene: TRBJ2-7; v_gene: TRBV12-5; abundance: -; d_gene: -; CDR3aa: CASGLDGGGSYEQYF; CDR3nt: TGTGCTAGTGGTTTGGACGGAGGGGGCTCCTACGAGCAGTACTTC
j_gene: TRBJ2-1; v_gene: TRBV18; abundance: -; d_gene: TRBD2; CDR3aa: CASSPPNSGRDNEQFF; CDR3nt: TGTGCCAGCTCACCACCGAATAGCGGGAGAGACAATGAGCAGTTCTTC
j_gene: TRBJ2-1; v_gene: TRBV7-2; abundance: -; d_gene: -; CDR3aa: CASSLAFALSSYNEQFF; CDR3nt: TGTGCCAGCAGCTTAGCCTTCGCGTTAAGCTCCTACAATGAGCAGTTCTTC